This T cell receptor beta chain was found in a study of blood T cell repertoires in COVID-19. In the study overall: The United States, Italy and Spain were the sources of the acute and convalescent COVID-19 samples.

V was trimmed by 8 bases and J by 1 base, leaving 8 bases between them. The CDR3 is 12 residues long. Germline-derived CDR1 and CDR2 are LNHDA and SQIVND (reference sequence). The authors' processing: Amplification with reference gene primers provided the estimates of nucleated cell counts. Sequenced by immunoSEQ multiplex PCR; TCRdb stores in-frame clones only, minus some. The DNA was the basis for D and trimming; V, J and clone size are from that table. Here the sample spans 200,000 or so clones, roughly nine tenths being singletons. This chain joins TRBV19 and TRBJ1-1, with a tentative D call TRBD1 (5 bases). The source material was peripheral blood. The sequence was obtained from a woman aged 70-85 years with acute or convalescent COVID-19. CDR3 bases: TGTGCCAGTCTTAGGGGGAACACTGAAGCTTTCTTT. This encodes CASLRGNTEAFF.